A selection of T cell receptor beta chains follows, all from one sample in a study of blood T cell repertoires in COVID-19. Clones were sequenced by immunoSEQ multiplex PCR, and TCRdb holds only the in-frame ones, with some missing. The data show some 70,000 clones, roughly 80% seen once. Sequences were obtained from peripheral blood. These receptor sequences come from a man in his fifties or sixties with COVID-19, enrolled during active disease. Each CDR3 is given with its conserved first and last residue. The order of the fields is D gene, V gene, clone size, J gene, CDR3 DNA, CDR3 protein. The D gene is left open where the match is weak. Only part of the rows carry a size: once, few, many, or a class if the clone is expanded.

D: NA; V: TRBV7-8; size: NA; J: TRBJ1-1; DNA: TGTGCCAGCAGCTCCAAGGTCACAGGCCCCCTCACTGAAGCTTTCTTT; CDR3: CASSSKVTGPLTEAFF
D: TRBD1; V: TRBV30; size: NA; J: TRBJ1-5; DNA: TGTGCCTGGAGTGTAATGTCACTACAGGGGCGGCAGCCCCAGCATTTT; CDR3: CAWSVMSLQGRQPQHF
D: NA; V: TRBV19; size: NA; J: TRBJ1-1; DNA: TGTGCCAGTAGTCAATGGAACGAGGGGGTGAACACTGAAGCTTTCTTT; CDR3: CASSQWNEGVNTEAFF
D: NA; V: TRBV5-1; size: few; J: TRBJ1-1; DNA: TGCGCCAGCAGCTTGGTAGGAGAAGTGGCTTTCTTT; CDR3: CASSLVGEVAFF
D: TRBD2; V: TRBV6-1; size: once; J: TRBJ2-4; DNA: TGTGCCAGCAGTGAATTCACTCCCGGGGGGAACATTCAGTACTTC; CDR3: CASSEFTPGGNIQYF
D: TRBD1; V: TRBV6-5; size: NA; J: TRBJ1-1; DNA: TGTGCCAGCAGACTACAGGGGGAAATGAACACTGAAGCTTTCTTT; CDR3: CASRLQGEMNTEAFF
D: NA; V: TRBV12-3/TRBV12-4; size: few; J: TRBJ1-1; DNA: TGTGCCAGCAGTTTCCGACAGCTGACTGAAGCTTTCTTT; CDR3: CASSFRQLTEAFF
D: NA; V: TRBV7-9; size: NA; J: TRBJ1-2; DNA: TGTGCCAGCAGCCCAGGGGTCGGCTACACCTTC; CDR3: CASSPGVGYTF
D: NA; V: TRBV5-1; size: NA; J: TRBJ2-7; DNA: TGCGCCAGCAGCTTCCAGGGGCTGGCCTACGAGCAGTACTTC; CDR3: CASSFQGLAYEQYF
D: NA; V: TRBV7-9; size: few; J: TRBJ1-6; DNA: TGTGCCAGCAGCTTAGCGTTCAAGGGGTCAGGGGTCCATTCACCCCTCCACTTT; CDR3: CASSLAFKGSGVHSPLHF
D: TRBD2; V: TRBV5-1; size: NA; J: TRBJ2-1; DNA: TGCGCCAGCAGCCCCACGGGACTAGCAGTGGACAATGAGCAGTTCTTC; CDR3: CASSPTGLAVDNEQFF
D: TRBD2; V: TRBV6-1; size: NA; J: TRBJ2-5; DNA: TGTGCCAGCAGTGAAGAGCGGGGGAAAGAGACCCAGTACTTC; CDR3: CASSEERGKETQYF
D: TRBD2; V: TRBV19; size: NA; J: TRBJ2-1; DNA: TGTGCCAGTAGTATAGAAGGCTTAGCGGGGATAGCCTACAATGAGCAGTTCTTC; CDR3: CASSIEGLAGIAYNEQFF
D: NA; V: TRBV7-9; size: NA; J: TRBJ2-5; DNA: TGTGCCAGCAGCTGGGGAGCACAAGAGACCCAGTACTTC; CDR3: CASSWGAQETQYF
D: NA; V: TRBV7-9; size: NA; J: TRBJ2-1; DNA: TGTGCCAGCAGCCCTCGTTTTGCGGGAGAGCAGTTCTTC; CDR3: CASSPRFAGEQFF
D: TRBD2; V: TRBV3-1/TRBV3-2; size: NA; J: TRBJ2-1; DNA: TGTGCCAGCAGCCGGTCACTAGCGGGGGGGCGTAATGAGCAGTTCTTC; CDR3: CASSRSLAGGRNEQFF
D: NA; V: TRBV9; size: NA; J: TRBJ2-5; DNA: TGTGCCAGCAGCGGCAGGGTTAAAGAGACCCAGTACTTC; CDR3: CASSGRVKETQYF
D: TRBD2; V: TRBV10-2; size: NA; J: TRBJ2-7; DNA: TGCGCCAGACATCCGGTACTAGCGTCGGACCCCTACGAGCAGTACTTC; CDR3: CARHPVLASDPYEQYF
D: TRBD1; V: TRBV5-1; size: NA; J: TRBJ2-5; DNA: TGCGCCAGCAGCTTGGGGGACAGGGCTGCAGAGACCCAGTACTTC; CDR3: CASSLGDRAAETQYF
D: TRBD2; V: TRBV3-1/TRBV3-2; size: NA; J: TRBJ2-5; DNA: TGTGCCAGCAGCCAGCGCGGGGGGAGAGAGACCCAGTACTTC; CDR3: CASSQRGGRETQYF
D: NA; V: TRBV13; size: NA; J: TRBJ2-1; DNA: TGTGCCAGCAGCTTTGTCGATGAGCAGTTCTTC; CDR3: CASSFVDEQFF